This TCR beta chain was recorded in a study of T cells in narcolepsy. Study-wide results and limits: Healthy controls reportedly lacked the autoreactive clonotypes serially found in patients' blood. Comparing one patient's CSF and blood CD4+ clonotypes highlighted HCRT- and TRIB2-specific autoreactive clonotypes.

A word on this clone: Its specificity is not known.

Measured with immunoSEQ multiplex PCR; TCRdb has only the in-frame clones, and not every one. The repertoire has 25,000 to 35,000 clones, around 74% of them found once; the top ten carry around 7.2%. CDR1 and CDR2 from the germline V gene are MDHEN and SYDVKM. This CDR3 spans 13 amino acids. The TCR sequence derives from a human donor in good health. The genes are TRBV28 and TRBJ2-5; D perhaps matches TRBD2 (6 bases). The end of the DNA aligns better with TRBJ2-7, so the J call may be wrong. Sequenced input: memory (CD45RA-) CD4+ T cells from blood. DNA of the CDR3: TGTGCCAGCATCCACGGGGGAACCTACGAGCAGTACTTC. It yields the protein CASIHGGTYEQYF.